This entry concerns a single T cell receptor beta chain. Its antigen target is currently unknown. No base qualities exist here, and no much larger clone lies one base off it. The data stem from a study of blood T cells in healthy people across ages (dated by TCRdb to the mid-2010s). General notes on the study: In model experiments, roughly one uniquely barcoded TCR beta cDNA molecule per two T cells was captured by template switching. The study measured age-related changes in TCR beta repertoire diversity using deep sequencing normalized with unique cDNA molecular identifiers. The donors were split into four age groups: young (average about 16 years), middle-aged (about 40), aged (about 62) and long-lived (approximately 89). To avoid experimental bias, donors of different ages were distributed randomly across sequencing lanes. For two donors (one aged 18 to 30 and one aged 80 or older), the study analyzed two additional independent replicas of 1 million unique cDNA reads from the same blood draw.

Donors were roughly 40 systemically healthy Caucasian individuals from Russia aged about 6 to 100 years. Approximately 10 milliliters of peripheral blood were collected from each donor into EDTA-treated Vacutainer tubes. Ficoll-Paque density-gradient centrifugation was used to isolate PBMCs, with at least 7 million obtained per sample. Total RNA was extracted from PBMCs with Trizol reagent, with at least 5 micrograms obtained per sample. For every donor, flow cytometry on a PBMC aliquot measured the percentage of naive CD45RAhigh/CD27high T cells. The library came from 5' RACE. Instrument on record: Illumina HiSeq 2500. A second PCR of roughly 6 to 11 cycles was run with a J-beta primer mix and a sample-barcoded 5' primer. A template-switch 5' adaptor carrying 12 random nucleotides introduced a unique molecular identifier onto each TCR beta cDNA molecule. At least 2.5 million CDR3-containing paired-end reads were obtained from each sample. First-strand cDNA synthesis was performed from all RNA using the Mint cDNA synthesis kit, with priming by a TRBC-specific oligonucleotide. All cDNA was treated with uracil-DNA glycosylase and then went through a first 18-cycle PCR with the universal primers M1SS and BC2_uni_R. In the original analysis: Each sample was normalized by randomly selecting 1 million high-quality reads, each carrying a distinct molecular identifier. Instead of being binned into consensus sequences, reads that shared molecular identifiers were thrown out. CDR3 identification, clonotype clustering and error correction used MiTCR with a Q25 quality threshold and the strictest error-elimination algorithm. A nonparametric unseen species model with Euler transformation was used to estimate a lower bound on total TCR beta diversity. TCRdb trimmed the raw reads at Q25, called clones with MiXCR and kept productive beta chains. A single entry per CDR3 protein holds the most common genes and DNA from its merged rows. The V and J calls here are based on TCRdb, not the publication. For this sample the table gives around 1.7 million distinct CDR3 sequences, of which about 30% were detected only once. The ten largest clones take up more than 6% of the sample.

V drops 3 bases and J drops 0 bases, leaving 12 bases in between. According to the germline V gene (reference sequence), CDR1 reads DFQATT and CDR2 reads SNEGSKA. The CDR3 contains 14 residues, cysteine and phenylalanine counted. The only DNA kept is the CDR3, 42 bases in frame from the first base. The research as a whole found: Donor CMV infection status was unknown, potentially confounding age-related changes in expanded clonotypes. The long-lived group showed more naive CD4+ T cells, fewer expanded clones and increased TCR diversity than the aged group, suggesting age selection. Since profiling was done on bulk unsorted PBMCs, naive and antigen-experienced compartments could not be conclusively compared. The percentage of naive T cells measured by flow cytometry correlated strongly with observed TCR beta diversity. Total diversity estimates from one million sequenced T cells were considered lower bounds and underestimates. As age increased, observed TCR beta diversity per million T cells dropped in a roughly linear way, and a significant reduction was already evident by age about 40.

This sequence originates from a woman aged 25 to 39 in good health. The rearranged segments are TRBV20-1 and TRBJ2-7, and TRBD2 may be the D gene, going by 6 matching bases. The material sequenced was blood. Here the CDR3 is given as CSASRGTSSYEQYF. The bases read TGCAGTGCTAGCCGGGGGACGAGCTCCTACGAGCAGTACTTC.